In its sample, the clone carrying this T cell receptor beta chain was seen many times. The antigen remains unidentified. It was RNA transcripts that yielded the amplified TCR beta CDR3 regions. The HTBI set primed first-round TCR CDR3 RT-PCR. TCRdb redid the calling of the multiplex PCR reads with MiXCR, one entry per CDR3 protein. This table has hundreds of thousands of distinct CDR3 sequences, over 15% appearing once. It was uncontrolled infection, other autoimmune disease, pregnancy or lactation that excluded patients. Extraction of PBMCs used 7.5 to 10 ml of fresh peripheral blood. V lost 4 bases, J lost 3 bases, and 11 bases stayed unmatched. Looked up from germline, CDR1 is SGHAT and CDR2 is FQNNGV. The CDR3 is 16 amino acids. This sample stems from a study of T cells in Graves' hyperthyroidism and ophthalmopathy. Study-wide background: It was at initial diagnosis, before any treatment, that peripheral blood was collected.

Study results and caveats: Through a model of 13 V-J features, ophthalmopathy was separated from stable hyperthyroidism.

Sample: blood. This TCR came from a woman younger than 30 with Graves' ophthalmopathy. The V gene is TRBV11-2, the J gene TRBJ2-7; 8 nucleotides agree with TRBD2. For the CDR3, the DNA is TGTGCCAGCAGCTCAAACGGAGCGGGAGTCTTCTACGAGCAGTACTTC. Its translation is CASSSNGAGVFYEQYF.